This T cell receptor beta chain is from a study of CD8 T cells in ankylosing spondylitis. Whole-study results and caveats: Enrichment of disease-linked clones was reportedly significant in matched ankylosing spondylitis synovial fluid. Among TCR beta sequences, a motif of several highly homologous variants appeared characteristic of ankylosing spondylitis blood. Certain motif variants had earlier appeared in reactive arthritis synovial fluid and blood.

As concerns this clonotype: Its cognate antigen is unknown.

V was clipped by 5 bases and J by 6 bases; unmatched bases: 11. The CDR3 sequence is 15 residues long. CDR1 is SEHNR and CDR2 is FQNEAQ in the germline V gene (reference sequence). Quantitative 5'-RACE with molecular barcodes was used to make the TCR beta libraries. In TCRdb, the 5' RACE reads were re-called with MiXCR into one record per CDR3 protein. The sample comprises 700,000 or so distinct CDR3 sequences, around 20% of which are singletons, and around a fifth rests with the top ten. The sample consisted of blood, either unsorted or a sorted T cell fraction (not recorded which). The sequence derives from a male donor with ankylosing spondylitis. This chain links TRBV7-9 with TRBJ2-3; 7 bases align to TRBD1. CDR3 sequence reads: CASSTSTGAKDTQYF. CDR3 nucleotide sequence: TGTGCCAGCAGCACGTCTACAGGGGCTAAGGATACGCAGTATTTT.